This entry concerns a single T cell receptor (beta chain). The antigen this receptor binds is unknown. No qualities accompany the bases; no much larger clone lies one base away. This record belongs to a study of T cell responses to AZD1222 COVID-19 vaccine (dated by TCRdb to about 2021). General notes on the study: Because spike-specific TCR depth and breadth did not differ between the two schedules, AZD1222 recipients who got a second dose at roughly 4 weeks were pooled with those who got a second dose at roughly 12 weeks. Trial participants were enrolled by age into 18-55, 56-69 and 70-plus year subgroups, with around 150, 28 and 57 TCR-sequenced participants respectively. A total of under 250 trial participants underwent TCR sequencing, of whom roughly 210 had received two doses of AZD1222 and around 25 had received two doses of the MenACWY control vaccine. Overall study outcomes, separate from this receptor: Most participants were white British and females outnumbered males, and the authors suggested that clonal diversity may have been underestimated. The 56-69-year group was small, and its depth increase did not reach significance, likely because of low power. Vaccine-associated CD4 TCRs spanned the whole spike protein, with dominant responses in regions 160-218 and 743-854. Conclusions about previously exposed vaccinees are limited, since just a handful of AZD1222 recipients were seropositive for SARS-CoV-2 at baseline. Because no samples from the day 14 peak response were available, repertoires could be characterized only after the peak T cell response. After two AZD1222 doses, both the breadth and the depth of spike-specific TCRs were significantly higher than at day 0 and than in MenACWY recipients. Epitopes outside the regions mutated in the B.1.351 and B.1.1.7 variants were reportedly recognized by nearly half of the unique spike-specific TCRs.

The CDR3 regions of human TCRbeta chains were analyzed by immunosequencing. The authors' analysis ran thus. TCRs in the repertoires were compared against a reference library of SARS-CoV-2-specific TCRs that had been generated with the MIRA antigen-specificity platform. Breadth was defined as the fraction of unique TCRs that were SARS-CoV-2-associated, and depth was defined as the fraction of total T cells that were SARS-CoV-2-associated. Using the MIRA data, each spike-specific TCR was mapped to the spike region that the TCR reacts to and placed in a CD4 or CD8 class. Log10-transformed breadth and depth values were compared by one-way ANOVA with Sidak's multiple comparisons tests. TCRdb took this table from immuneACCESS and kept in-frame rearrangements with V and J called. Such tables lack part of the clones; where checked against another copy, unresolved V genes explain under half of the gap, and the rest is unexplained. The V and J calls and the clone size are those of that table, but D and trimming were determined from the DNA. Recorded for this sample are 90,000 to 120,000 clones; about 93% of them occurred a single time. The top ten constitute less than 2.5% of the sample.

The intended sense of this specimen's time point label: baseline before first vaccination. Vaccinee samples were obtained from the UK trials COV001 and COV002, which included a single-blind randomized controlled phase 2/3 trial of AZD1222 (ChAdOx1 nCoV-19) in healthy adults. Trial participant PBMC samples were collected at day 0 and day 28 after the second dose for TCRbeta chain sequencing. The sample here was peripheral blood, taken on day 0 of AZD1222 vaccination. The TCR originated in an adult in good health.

The nucleotide sequence reads as follows: TGTGCCAGCAGCTTAGGGACAGGGGGCTCACCCCTCCACTTT. Its protein reads: CASSLGTGGSPLHF. This sequence uses TRBV7-9 and TRBJ1-6, with 11 central nucleotides matching TRBD1. The germline V gene (reference sequence) gives CDR1 as SEHNR and CDR2 as FQNEAQ. Here V drops 1 base and J drops 10 bases, and the junction holds 0 bases not matched to any gene. CDR3 length: 14 amino acids, cysteine to phenylalanine. Only CDR3 DNA remains: 42 bases, in frame from the first base.